This T cell receptor (beta chain) is from a study of memory CD4+ T cells and cytomegalovirus serostatus. General study points: CD4+ memory repertoires contained 67 of 164 reported CMV TCRbeta sequences.

A word on this clone: What it recognizes is unknown.

The V gene's germline CDR1 is MNHNS and CDR2 SASEGT. Trimming cost V 4 bases and J 4 bases; bases outside gene matches: 7. This CDR3 is built from 15 residues. Single viable CD3+CD4+CD8-CD45RO+ cells were sorted as the memory CD4+ T cells. Sequencing used immunoSEQ multiplex PCR; TCRdb keeps in-frame clones, though not all of them. The table lists tens of thousands of clones, 80% to 90% of them singletons. The rearrangement links TRBV6-1 to TRBJ1-1; 9 nucleotides align to TRBD1. The receptor was isolated from an adult in good health and CMV-seropositive. Sequences were obtained from memory CD4+ T cells from blood. In DNA form, the CDR3 reads TGTGCCAGCAGTGCACAGGGGGCGCAGGGCACTGAAGCTTTCTTT. This encodes CASSAQGAQGTEAFF.